What follows are 26 T cell receptor beta chains derived from one specimen sequenced in a study of cytomegalovirus exposure and HLA in healthy donors. In the PCR, 60 Vbeta and 13 Jbeta primers were used. Clones were sequenced by immunoSEQ multiplex PCR, and TCRdb holds only the in-frame ones, with some missing. The table lists around 81,000 clones, about 60% of them singletons, with 5.7% in the top ten. Sequencing was carried out using PBMCs. The source of these receptors is a man younger than 40 in good health and CMV-seropositive.

The V and J genes are TRBV27 and TRBJ1-1; tentatively, D is TRBD1 (6 bases). V was clipped by 10 bases and J by 7 bases, with 22 bases between them. The CDR3 has 14 amino acids. CDR1 is MNHEY, CDR2 SMNVEV, per germline (reference sequence). CDR3 in DNA: TGTGCCACCCCATCCCAGGGGAATGGCGGTGAAGCTTTCTTT. Amino acids: CATPSQGNGGEAFF.

This chain connects TRBV29-1 to TRBJ2-3; the D gene is possibly TRBD2 (6 bases). From germline, CDR1 is SQVTM and CDR2 ANQGSEA. The CDR3 consists of 12 residues. This CDR3 is CGSKAGTDTQYF. The CDR3 DNA sequence: TGCGGCTCTAAGGCGGGGACAGATACGCAGTATTTT.

The chain couples TRBV6-5 to TRBJ1-6, with D maybe TRBD1 (5 bases). Germline values: CDR1 MNHEY, CDR2 SVGAGI. V lost 5 bases to trimming and J lost 0 bases, with 8 bases between them. The CDR3 length is 15 residues. Written as DNA, the CDR3 is TGTGCCAGCAGTGGGGGGTCCTCCTATAATTCACCCCTCCACTTT. It encodes CASSGGSSYNSPLHF.

The chain has TRBV5-6 and TRBJ1-2; the match to TRBD1 covers 8 bases. V lost 7 bases, J lost 7 bases, and 9 bases stayed unmatched. CDR1 and CDR2 from the germline V gene are SGHDT and YYEEEE. This CDR3 is built from 13 residues. CDR3 nucleotide sequence: TGTGCCAGCCGTCCTCAGGGGGCATGTGGCTACACCTTC. It translates to CASRPQGACGYTF.

V and J are TRBV5-1 and TRBJ2-7; the D is unclear. Trimming left V 0 bases short and J 7 bases short, with 14 bases between. Germline V CDR1 and CDR2: SGHRS, YFSETQ. The CDR3 is 14 residues long. The CDR3 DNA sequence: TGCGCCAGCAGCTTGGAAAGTGGTGTCGGGGAGCAGTACTTC. It encodes CASSLESGVGEQYF.

V usage is TRBV30 and J usage is TRBJ2-7; no definite D call. Trimming removed 3 bases at V and 9 bases at J, with 9 bases between. This CDR3 has 10 residues. Germline CDR1 reads GTSNPN; CDR2 reads SVGIG (reference sequence). The CDR3 DNA reads as TGTGCCTGGAGCCTGCTATCGCAGTACTTC. Its translation is CAWSLLSQYF.

This clone was detected once. The rearrangement uses TRBV5-1 and TRBJ2-7; TRBD1 might be the D (5 bases). Deletions cut 0 bases from V and 3 bases from J, with 19 bases between. Germline V gene data show CDR1 as SGHRS and CDR2 as YFSETQ. The CDR3 has 17 amino acids. CDR3 sequence reads: CASSLGQKPSPIYEQYF. The CDR3 DNA reads as TGCGCCAGCAGCTTGGGACAGAAACCTAGTCCTATCTACGAGCAGTACTTC.

This clone has just a few counts. The chain carries TRBV28 and TRBJ1-6; the D is unclear. Trimming left V 7 bases short and J 10 bases short, with 11 bases between. Germline values: CDR1 MDHEN, CDR2 SYDVKM. The CDR3 runs 12 residues. The CDR3 nucleotides read TGTGCCAGCAATCAGGCTAACTCACCCCTCCACTTT. It encodes CASNQANSPLHF. Full variable domain (outside the CDR3, taken from reference TRBV28 and TRBJ1-6): DVKVTQSSRYLVKRTGEKVFLECVQDMDHENMFWYRQDPGLGLRLIYFSYDVKMKEKGDIPEGYSVSREKKERFSLILESASTNQTSMYLCASNQANSPLHFGNGTRLTVT.

This clone was observed a few times. V usage is TRBV7-8 and J usage is TRBJ2-2; possible D gene TRBD1, 5 bases. V lost 1 base and J 0 bases, leaving 9 bases between the germline ends. The CDR3 consists of 16 residues. Looked up from germline, CDR1 is SGHVS and CDR2 is FQNEAQ. The CDR3 nucleotides are TGTGCCAGCAGCTTAGAGGCAGGGACGAACACCGGGGAGCTGTTTTTT. The encoded protein is CASSLEAGTNTGELFF.

The rearrangement uses TRBV7-9 and TRBJ1-1, with 8 nucleotides matching TRBD1. From germline, CDR1 is SEHNR and CDR2 FQNEAQ (reference sequence). V shed 6 bases and J 5 bases; nucleotides not matched to a gene: 8. The CDR3 length is 14 residues. The CDR3 bases are TGTGCCAGCAGTATCATGACAGGGGATACTGAAGCTTTCTTT. This codes for CASSIMTGDTEAFF.

The sample holds one count of this clone. The chain employs TRBV5-6 and TRBJ1-1, with 8 bases identical to TRBD1. The CDR3 has 16 residues. The V segment lost 0 bases and the J segment 1 base; nucleotides outside the gene matches: 5. Per germline, CDR1 SGHDT and CDR2 YYEEEE. CDR3 region: CASSLEDRVGNTEAFF. The CDR3 nucleotides read TGTGCCAGCAGCTTGGAGGACAGGGTGGGGAACACTGAAGCTTTCTTT.

This chain joins TRBV6-6 and TRBJ1-4; TRBD1 is a possible D gene (6 bases). Germline V gene lookup returns CDR1 MNHNY and CDR2 SVGAGI (reference sequence). The CDR3 is 15 amino acids. Between the trimmed V and J ends, which lost 7 bases and 8 bases, there was a span of 20 bases. The CDR3 sequence is CASTKDRGFEEKLFF. In nucleotides, the CDR3 is TGTGCCAGCACTAAGGATAGGGGGTTTGAGGAAAAACTGTTTTTT.

The genes are TRBV13 and TRBJ2-7; 7 bases are shared with TRBD2. The CDR3 consists of 13 residues. Unmatched junction bases numbered 7, after V lost 6 bases and J lost 5 bases. CDR1 PRHDT and CDR2 FYEKMQ come from the germline V gene (reference sequence). Here the CDR3 DNA reads TGTGCCAGCAGTATTGGGGAGGGCGACGAGCAGTACTTC. It encodes CASSIGEGDEQYF.

The chain joins TRBV2 to TRBJ2-1; 8 nucleotides align to TRBD1. Germline V lookup: CDR1 SNHLY, CDR2 FYNNEI. This CDR3 region has 16 residues. The V gene end was trimmed by 2 bases and the J gene end by 9 bases; junction bases not matched to a gene: 12. The CDR3 DNA sequence: TGTGCCAGCAGTGAAAGAGGAGGACAGGGAACGGTTGAGCAGTTCTTC. This sequence encodes CASSERGGQGTVEQFF.

The V and J genes are TRBV11-3 and TRBJ2-5; 11 bases match TRBD1. This CDR3 has 17 residues. Germline CDR1 is SGHNT and CDR2 is YENEEA. Losses at the gene ends were 1 base for V and 4 bases for J; bases not matched to a gene: 8. CDR3 residues: CASSLGSGQGALETQYF. CDR3 bases: TGTGCCAGCAGCTTAGGTTCCGGACAGGGGGCTTTAGAGACCCAGTACTTC. Together with reference TRBV11-3 and TRBJ2-5, the CDR3 gives the full variable domain: EAGVVQSPRYKIIEKKQPVAFWCNPISGHNTLYWYLQNLGQGPELLIRYENEEAVDDSQLPKDRFSAERLKGVDSTLKIQPAELGDSAVYLCASSLGSGQGALETQYFGPGTRLLVL.

The CDR3 here is CALARGGGDNEQFF. The CDR3 DNA reads TGTGCCTTGGCGAGGGGCGGGGGGGACAATGAGCAGTTCTTC. The J gene is TRBJ2-1, the V gene TRBV30, with 9 bases matching TRBD2. The germline V gene has CDR1 GTSNPN and CDR2 SVGIG (reference sequence). The trim removed 7 bases at V and 5 bases at J, leaving 9 bases unmatched. The CDR3 has 14 residues.

This clone has only a few counts. The V and J genes are TRBV4-3 and TRBJ2-1, with D possibly being TRBD2 (6 bases). This CDR3 region has 16 residues. Germline V gene data show CDR1 as LGHNA and CDR2 as YSLEER. V was shortened by 4 bases and J by 9 bases, with 22 bases between the two germline ends. The CDR3 spells CASSPAGTRVDPEQFF. CDR3 nucleotides: TGCGCCAGCAGCCCCGCCGGGACTCGTGTGGATCCTGAGCAGTTCTTC.

This chain uses TRBV29-1 with TRBJ2-1; D perhaps matches TRBD2 (5 bases). The germline V gene has CDR1 SQVTM and CDR2 ANQGSEA. Trimming took off 5 bases at V and 0 bases at J, with 8 bases between the two ends. CDR3 size: 13 residues. In DNA, the CDR3 is TGCAGCGTTTTAGGGAGCTCCTACAATGAGCAGTTCTTC. It is translated as CSVLGSSYNEQFF.

V usage is TRBV4-1 and J usage is TRBJ2-2; D is uncertain. V lost 1 base and J lost 1, with 16 bases in between. CDR3 length: 18 residues. Germline lookup yields CDR1 MGHRA and CDR2 YSYEKL. DNA of the CDR3: TGCGCCAGCAGCCAAGGGGTTAGCCGATTGGGGAACACCGGGGAGCTGTTTTTT. It encodes CASSQGVSRLGNTGELFF.

This chain connects TRBV4-1 to TRBJ2-7; tentative D call: TRBD2 (6 bases). V was shortened by 4 bases and J by 3 bases, with 10 bases between the two germline ends. CDR1 is MGHRA, CDR2 YSYEKL, per germline. The CDR3 totals 13 residues. The CDR3 region has the DNA TGCGCCAGCAGCCTCCGGACTAACTACGAGCAGTACTTC. Encoded protein: CASSLRTNYEQYF.

The chain recombines TRBV15 with TRBJ1-4; D is ambiguous. This CDR3 has 16 residues. V was shortened by 5 bases and J by 0 bases, with 13 bases between the two germline ends. In germline, CDR1 is LNHNV, CDR2 YYDKDF (reference sequence). This chain's CDR3 is CATSRPRGSTNEKLFF. The CDR3 DNA follows: TGTGCCACCAGCCGGCCCCGCGGATCAACTAATGAAAAACTGTTTTTT. The full variable domain, completed using reference TRBV15 and TRBJ1-4, is DAMVIQNPRYQVTQFGKPVTLSCSQTLNHNVMYWYQQKSSQAPKLLFHYYDKDFNNEADTPDNFQSRRPNTSFCFLDIRSPGLGDTAMYLCATSRPRGSTNEKLFFGSGTQLSVL.

This clone was picked up one time. The rearrangement joins TRBV7-2 to TRBJ2-7, with 8 positions matching TRBD1. CDR1 SGHTA and CDR2 FQGNSA come from the germline V gene. Trimming took 4 bases from V and 4 from J; bases not matched to a gene: 12. CDR3 size: 16 residues. CDR3 nucleotides: TGTGCCAGCAGCTCCCAGATTCAGGGGGCGAGTTACGAGCAGTACTTC. It is translated as CASSSQIQGASYEQYF.

The rearrangement uses TRBV5-1 and TRBJ2-7, with D possibly matching TRBD2 (7 bases). The CDR3 runs to 13 residues. The germline CDR1 and CDR2 sequences are SGHRS and YFSETQ. V lost 6 bases, J lost 1 base, and 11 bases lay in between. This chain's CDR3 is CASTRGGSYEQYF. For the CDR3, the DNA is TGCGCCAGCACTAGGGGGGGTTCCTACGAGCAGTACTTC. Complete variable domain (other parts from reference TRBV5-1 and TRBJ2-7): KAGVTQTPRYLIKTRGQQVTLSCSPISGHRSVSWYQQTPGQGLQFLFEYFSETQRNKGNFPGRFSGRQFSNSRSEMNVSTLELGDSALYLCASTRGGSYEQYFGPGTRLTVT.

The genes are TRBV4-1 and TRBJ2-1; the match to TRBD1 covers 8 bases. V dropped 3 bases and J dropped 4; count of bases not matched to a gene: 2. Germline loops: CDR1 MGHRA, CDR2 YSYEKL. The CDR3 has 14 residues. The CDR3: CASSHRQGYNEQFF. DNA for the CDR3: TGCGCCAGCAGCCATCGACAGGGGTACAATGAGCAGTTCTTC.

The CDR3 spells CASSASGDGYTF. In DNA, the CDR3 is TGCGCCAGCAGCGCGTCAGGGGATGGCTACACCTTC. V usage is TRBV5-1 and J usage is TRBJ1-2, with D maybe TRBD1 (6 bases). V was shortened by 4 bases and J by 6 bases, with 10 bases between the two germline ends. The CDR3 sequence is 12 residues long. Germline V CDR1 and CDR2: SGHRS, YFSETQ.

V usage is TRBV2 and J usage is TRBJ1-1; D is perhaps TRBD1 (5 bases). Germline CDR1 SNHLY, CDR2 FYNNEI. The CDR3 is 12 residues long. The V end was cut by 6 bases, the J end by 10 bases, with 15 bases between. CDR3 sequence (DNA): TGTGCCAGCAGGGCCGGGGGGGTTCGAGCTTTCTTT. Translation gives CASRAGGVRAFF.